These T cell receptor beta chains were read from a single sample in a study of blood T cell repertoires in COVID-19. This table comes from immunoSEQ multiplex PCR, and its TCRdb copy is limited to in-frame clones, with some not included. The sample contains 200,000 or so clones, 60% to 85% of which appear only once. Sequencing was done on a sample of peripheral blood. The receptors were sampled from a woman in her 70s with acute or convalescent COVID-19. CDR3s include the opening cysteine and the closing phenylalanine or tryptophan. D genes are given only for firm matches. Where a row states a size, it is once, few, many or the class of an expanded clone; other rows omit it.

v_call: TRBV2
d_call: TRBD2
clone_size: NA
j_call: TRBJ2-5
cdr3_nt: TGTGCCAGCAGAACCCAACTAGCGGGAGATGAGACCCAGTACTTC
cdr3_aa: CASRTQLAGDETQYF

v_call: TRBV9
d_call: TRBD1
clone_size: few
j_call: TRBJ1-3
cdr3_nt: TGTGCCAGCAGCCCCCGACAGGGGTTGAGAAACACCATATATTTT
cdr3_aa: CASSPRQGLRNTIYF

v_call: TRBV11-2
d_call: NA
clone_size: NA
j_call: TRBJ1-5
cdr3_nt: TGTGCCAGCAGCTTAGGTTTCAGGGGCATGGATCAGCCCCAGCATTTT
cdr3_aa: CASSLGFRGMDQPQHF

v_call: TRBV19
d_call: TRBD1
clone_size: NA
j_call: TRBJ1-1
cdr3_nt: TGTGCCAGTAGTACCCTAAGACAGGGTGGGACTGAAGCTTTCTTT
cdr3_aa: CASSTLRQGGTEAFF

v_call: TRBV9
d_call: NA
clone_size: NA
j_call: TRBJ2-3
cdr3_nt: TGTGCCAGCAGCCCTGTCGGGGGGCCGGGCACAGATACGCAGTATTTT
cdr3_aa: CASSPVGGPGTDTQYF

v_call: TRBV6-6
d_call: NA
clone_size: NA
j_call: TRBJ2-7
cdr3_nt: TGTGCCAGCAGTACACAGAGCTACGAGCAGTACTTC
cdr3_aa: CASSTQSYEQYF

v_call: TRBV28
d_call: TRBD1
clone_size: NA
j_call: TRBJ1-5
cdr3_nt: TGTGCCAGCAGTTTCGCGGGACAGGGGCCTTATCAGCCCCAGCATTTT
cdr3_aa: CASSFAGQGPYQPQHF

v_call: TRBV2
d_call: NA
clone_size: NA
j_call: TRBJ1-5
cdr3_nt: TGTGCCAGCAGTCCGACAGGCTATAGCAATCAGCCCCAGCATTTT
cdr3_aa: CASSPTGYSNQPQHF

v_call: TRBV2
d_call: TRBD2
clone_size: NA
j_call: TRBJ2-2
cdr3_nt: TGTGCCAGCAGTCCCACGGGGGAGGGCATTGGCACCGGGGAGCTGTTTTTT
cdr3_aa: CASSPTGEGIGTGELFF

v_call: TRBV2
d_call: TRBD2
clone_size: NA
j_call: TRBJ2-1
cdr3_nt: TGTGCCAGCAGTGAAATAGGCGGGAGCTCCTACAATGAGCAGTTCTTC
cdr3_aa: CASSEIGGSSYNEQFF

v_call: TRBV5-8
d_call: NA
clone_size: few
j_call: TRBJ2-6
cdr3_nt: TGTGCCAGCAGCTTGGCCGGGGACTCTGGGGCCAACGTCCTGACTTTC
cdr3_aa: CASSLAGDSGANVLTF

v_call: TRBV5-1
d_call: NA
clone_size: NA
j_call: TRBJ2-3
cdr3_nt: TGCGCCAGCAGCGCTAGGAGCACAGATACGCAGTATTTT
cdr3_aa: CASSARSTDTQYF

v_call: TRBV5-6
d_call: NA
clone_size: NA
j_call: TRBJ2-2
cdr3_nt: TGTGCCAGCAGCTTGTCGTCGTACGGGGAGCTGTTTTTT
cdr3_aa: CASSLSSYGELFF

v_call: TRBV28
d_call: TRBD1
clone_size: NA
j_call: TRBJ2-1
cdr3_nt: TGTGCCAGCAGTTTGTCGGACAGGGGTGTGGGCTCCTACAATGAGCAGTTCTTC
cdr3_aa: CASSLSDRGVGSYNEQFF

v_call: TRBV10-1
d_call: NA
clone_size: NA
j_call: TRBJ2-7
cdr3_nt: TGCGCCAGCAGTGATGGCGGGGCGTCCCACGAGCAGTACTTC
cdr3_aa: CASSDGGASHEQYF

v_call: TRBV5-1
d_call: NA
clone_size: NA
j_call: TRBJ2-2
cdr3_nt: TGCGCCAGCAGCTTGACGTGGGAGAGCGGGGAGCTGTTTTTT
cdr3_aa: CASSLTWESGELFF

v_call: TRBV12-3/TRBV12-4
d_call: NA
clone_size: NA
j_call: TRBJ1-2
cdr3_nt: TGTGCCAGCAGCTTAGTGGGGGCGGATGGCTACACCTTC
cdr3_aa: CASSLVGADGYTF

v_call: TRBV28
d_call: NA
clone_size: once
j_call: TRBJ2-7
cdr3_nt: TGTGCCAGCAGTCTACAGGTCTACGAGCAGTACTTC
cdr3_aa: CASSLQVYEQYF

v_call: TRBV19
d_call: NA
clone_size: NA
j_call: TRBJ2-2
cdr3_nt: TGTGCCAGCCACCCCTACGCGGGCGGGGAGCTGTTTTTT
cdr3_aa: CASHPYAGGELFF

v_call: TRBV7-6
d_call: NA
clone_size: NA
j_call: TRBJ2-5
cdr3_nt: TGTGCCAGCAGCTTAAACATAGGCAGTGCGACCGGGGGGACCCAGTACTTC
cdr3_aa: CASSLNIGSATGGTQYF

v_call: TRBV30
d_call: NA
clone_size: NA
j_call: TRBJ2-7
cdr3_nt: TGTGCCTGGAGTGTAAGTACGGGGAGGTCCGAGCAGTACTTC
cdr3_aa: CAWSVSTGRSEQYF

v_call: TRBV5-4
d_call: TRBD1
clone_size: NA
j_call: TRBJ2-5
cdr3_nt: TGTGCCAGCGGTCCGGGACAGGGTATTAGGACCCAGTACTTC
cdr3_aa: CASGPGQGIRTQYF

v_call: TRBV6-1
d_call: NA
clone_size: few
j_call: TRBJ1-4
cdr3_nt: TGTGCCAGCAGTGAATACTCGGGGGAAAAACTGTTTTTT
cdr3_aa: CASSEYSGEKLFF

v_call: TRBV9
d_call: TRBD1
clone_size: NA
j_call: TRBJ1-1
cdr3_nt: TGTGCCAGCAACACTCCCACTATATCAGGGGGCACTGAAGCTTTCTTT
cdr3_aa: CASNTPTISGGTEAFF

v_call: TRBV4-1
d_call: TRBD1
clone_size: NA
j_call: TRBJ2-5
cdr3_nt: TGCGCCAGCAGCCAGGGCGACAGGGACCAAGAGACCCAGTACTTC
cdr3_aa: CASSQGDRDQETQYF

v_call: TRBV3-1/TRBV3-2
d_call: TRBD1
clone_size: NA
j_call: TRBJ1-1
cdr3_nt: TGTGCCAGCAGCCAGATGACAGGGGGCACTGAAGCTTTCTTT
cdr3_aa: CASSQMTGGTEAFF

v_call: TRBV6-2/TRBV6-3
d_call: TRBD2
clone_size: NA
j_call: TRBJ2-1
cdr3_nt: TGTGCCAGCAGTTCTCGGACTAGCGGGAGGTATGAGCAGTTCTTC
cdr3_aa: CASSSRTSGRYEQFF

v_call: TRBV5-1
d_call: TRBD2
clone_size: NA
j_call: TRBJ2-1
cdr3_nt: TGCGCCAGCAGCTTGGGGGGAGGGGCCCACAATGAGCAGTTCTTC
cdr3_aa: CASSLGGGAHNEQFF

v_call: TRBV19
d_call: TRBD1
clone_size: NA
j_call: TRBJ2-7
cdr3_nt: TGTGCCAGTAGCACCTTACGGGACAGGACCTACGAGCAGTACTTC
cdr3_aa: CASSTLRDRTYEQYF

v_call: TRBV2
d_call: NA
clone_size: NA
j_call: TRBJ1-1
cdr3_nt: TGTGCCAGCAGTGCAACAGGGTTCGACACTGAAGCTTTCTTT
cdr3_aa: CASSATGFDTEAFF

v_call: TRBV7-9
d_call: NA
clone_size: NA
j_call: TRBJ1-4
cdr3_nt: TGTGCCAGCAGCTTATTGAGCGACCTAGTACTGTTTTTT
cdr3_aa: CASSLLSDLVLFF

v_call: TRBV18
d_call: TRBD1
clone_size: NA
j_call: TRBJ2-7
cdr3_nt: TGTGCCAGCTCATCGACTTTAGACAGGGGACTCTACGAGCAGTACTTC
cdr3_aa: CASSSTLDRGLYEQYF

v_call: TRBV5-1
d_call: TRBD2
clone_size: NA
j_call: TRBJ2-3
cdr3_nt: TGCGCCAGCAGCTTAACCGGGAGGTCGGGCACAGATACGCAGTATTTT
cdr3_aa: CASSLTGRSGTDTQYF

v_call: TRBV10-3
d_call: NA
clone_size: NA
j_call: TRBJ2-2
cdr3_nt: TGTGCCATCAGTTCAAACGGGGATAACACCGGGGAGCTGTTTTTT
cdr3_aa: CAISSNGDNTGELFF

v_call: TRBV19
d_call: NA
clone_size: few
j_call: TRBJ2-3
cdr3_nt: TGTGCCAGTAACAGGGAAGGGGCAGATACGCAGTATTTT
cdr3_aa: CASNREGADTQYF

v_call: TRBV10-3
d_call: TRBD1
clone_size: NA
j_call: TRBJ2-7
cdr3_nt: TGTGCCATCAGTGACTTCGCAAGGGACAGGGTGCGCTACGAGCAGTACTTC
cdr3_aa: CAISDFARDRVRYEQYF

v_call: TRBV5-1
d_call: NA
clone_size: NA
j_call: TRBJ1-2
cdr3_nt: TGCGCCAGCAGCGCGCAGGGGCGTAAGTTTGGCTACACCTTC
cdr3_aa: CASSAQGRKFGYTF

v_call: TRBV19
d_call: TRBD1
clone_size: once
j_call: TRBJ2-6
cdr3_nt: TGTGCCAGTAGTCCACGACAGGGGTTCAACGTCCTGACTTTC
cdr3_aa: CASSPRQGFNVLTF

v_call: TRBV4-1
d_call: NA
clone_size: NA
j_call: TRBJ2-1
cdr3_nt: TGCGCCAGCAGCCAAGATCGGTTAATCACTTACAATGAGCAGTTCTTC
cdr3_aa: CASSQDRLITYNEQFF

v_call: TRBV7-8
d_call: TRBD1
clone_size: NA
j_call: TRBJ2-5
cdr3_nt: TGTGCCAGCAGCTTAGGCCGACAGGGCCCCCGAGAGACCCAGTACTTC
cdr3_aa: CASSLGRQGPRETQYF

v_call: TRBV11-2
d_call: NA
clone_size: NA
j_call: TRBJ1-1
cdr3_nt: TGTGCCAGCAGCTTAGGGGCAGGTGAAGCTTTCTTT
cdr3_aa: CASSLGAGEAFF

v_call: TRBV18
d_call: NA
clone_size: NA
j_call: TRBJ2-2
cdr3_nt: TGTGCCAGCTCAAGTTCCCTAGCATCGAACACCGGGGAGCTGTTTTTT
cdr3_aa: CASSSSLASNTGELFF

v_call: TRBV2
d_call: NA
clone_size: NA
j_call: TRBJ1-2
cdr3_nt: TGTGCCAGCAGCAGAAGGAGCTATGGCTACACCTTC
cdr3_aa: CASSRRSYGYTF

v_call: TRBV2
d_call: TRBD2
clone_size: NA
j_call: TRBJ2-2
cdr3_nt: TGTGCCAGCAGTGATCGGCTAGCGGGAGGGAGCGGGGAGCTGTTTTTT
cdr3_aa: CASSDRLAGGSGELFF

v_call: TRBV27
d_call: TRBD2
clone_size: few
j_call: TRBJ2-5
cdr3_nt: TGTGCCAGCAGTCCAGGGACTAGCGGGAAAGAGACCCAGTACTTC
cdr3_aa: CASSPGTSGKETQYF

v_call: TRBV3-1/TRBV3-2
d_call: TRBD2
clone_size: NA
j_call: TRBJ2-2
cdr3_nt: TGTGCCAGCAGCCGAGGACTAGCGGGGAGGTCGAACACCGGGGAGCTGTTTTTT
cdr3_aa: CASSRGLAGRSNTGELFF

v_call: TRBV5-4
d_call: TRBD2
clone_size: NA
j_call: TRBJ2-5
cdr3_nt: TGTGCCAGCAGCTTAGAGGCTAGCGGGAGGGAGACCCAGTACTTC
cdr3_aa: CASSLEASGRETQYF